The next 26 T cell receptor beta chains were all read from a single sample in a study of T cell repertoires in cytomegalovirus infection (dated by TCRdb to the late 2010s). The reads were generated on an Illumina HiSeq 1500. The public reads were quality trimmed at Q25 with fastp and then assembled into clones with MiXCR by TCRdb, keeping productive beta chains. Under each unique CDR3 protein, matching rows form one entry showing the most common genes and DNA. For this sample there are about 220,000 distinct CDR3 sequences; about 38% appear just once. The ten largest clones represent 55% to 60% of the sample. No antigen is known for these receptors. Explained via the paper, the treatment or condition label denotes: in vitro stimulation with specific CMV peptide epitopes to enrich CMV-specific T cells. Source: CD8+ T cells from cultured PBMCs, taken from culture after CMV antigen stimulation. All receptors derive from a human donor in good health (CMV status not recorded). Some clones in this sample may be carry-over from other donors' samples.

This clonotype was detected only a few times. The genes are TRBV27 and TRBJ1-1; D is unresolved. The CDR3 totals 14 residues. The germline gives CDR1 MNHEY, CDR2 SMNVEV (reference sequence). Trimming cost V 0 bases and J 2 bases, with 7 bases left between them. The CDR3 region has the DNA TGTGCCAGCAGTTTATCGGTTAGCAACACTGAAGCTTTCTTT. It yields the protein CASSLSVSNTEAFF.

The genes are TRBV28 and TRBJ2-7; a possible D gene is TRBD1 (6 bases). Looked up from germline, CDR1 is MDHEN and CDR2 is SYDVKM. This CDR3 has 14 residues. V was pared by 6 bases and J by 2 bases, with 14 bases between. DNA for the CDR3: TGTGCCAGCAGGCCACTGGACAGTACCTACGAGCAGTACTTC. Residues: CASRPLDSTYEQYF.

This clonotype showed up just a few times. The genes are TRBV5-4 and TRBJ2-5, with 8 bases fitting TRBD2. Unmatched junction bases numbered 7, after V lost 5 bases and J lost 4 bases. The CDR3 extends over 14 amino acids. From germline, CDR1 is SGHNT and CDR2 YYREEE (reference sequence). DNA of the CDR3: TGTGCCAGCAGTAGTGGACTAGCCGGAGAGACCCAGTACTTC. Translating it yields CASSSGLAGETQYF.

V usage is TRBV27 and J usage is TRBJ1-1; D is unresolved. The CDR3 has 14 amino acids. The germline V gene has CDR1 MNHEY and CDR2 SMNVEV (reference sequence). With 6 bases removed from V and 6 bases from J, the gap between germline ends came to 17 bases. Here the CDR3 reads CASRPGPPRAEAFF. CDR3 DNA sequence: TGTGCCAGCAGACCCGGGCCCCCTAGGGCTGAAGCTTTCTTT.

The CDR3 here is CASSARQGSPYEQYF. The CDR3 DNA reads TGTGCCAGCAGCGCGCGACAGGGATCACCTTACGAGCAGTACTTC. The chain uses TRBV7-9 and TRBJ2-7, with 7 bases that match TRBD1. CDR1 and CDR2 (germline): SEHNR, FQNEAQ (reference sequence). The CDR3 runs 15 residues. The V and J ends lost 5 bases and 4 bases, in that order; junction bases with no gene match: 11. Combining the CDR3 with reference TRBV7-9 and TRBJ2-7 gives the whole variable domain DTGVSQNPRHKITKRGQNVTFRCDPISEHNRLYWYRQTLGQGPEFLTYFQNEAQLEKSRLLSDRFSAERPKGSFSTLEIQRTEQGDSAMYLCASSARQGSPYEQYFGPGTRLTVT.

The V gene is TRBV9, the J gene TRBJ2-5, with 8 positions matching TRBD2. The germline V gene encodes CDR1 SGDLS and CDR2 YYNGEE. Trimming took 4 bases from V and 4 from J; bases not matched to a gene: 6. The CDR3 length is 14 residues. The CDR3 sequence is CASSPSGGRETQYF. The CDR3 coding sequence is TGTGCCAGCAGCCCCTCGGGAGGGCGAGAGACCCAGTACTTC.

The table lists this clonotype with a few counts. Mismatch with germline at one junction end may stem from a read error. The V call is TRBV7-9, the J call TRBJ1-1, with TRBD1 matching over 7 bases. There are 15 residues in the CDR3. Germline V CDR1 and CDR2: SEHNR, FQNEAQ (reference sequence). The DNA of the CDR3 is TGTGCCGGCACAGTACCGGGACAGCAGAACCCTGAAGCTTTCTTT. This codes for CAGTVPGQQNPEAFF.

The chain recombines TRBV10-2 with TRBJ2-5; 9 bases fit TRBD2. Germline V CDR1 and CDR2: WSHSY, SAAADI. This CDR3 has 15 residues. The V segment lost 6 bases and the J segment 1 base; nucleotides outside the gene matches: 6. The CDR3 DNA follows: TGCGCCAGCAGGGGCTCACTAGCGGGCCAAGAGACCCAGTACTTC. Protein: CASRGSLAGQETQYF.

The J gene is TRBJ1-1, the V gene TRBV6-6; 7 bases align to TRBD1. The V and J ends lost 6 bases and 7 bases, in that order; junction bases with no gene match: 17. Germline V gives CDR1 MNHNY, CDR2 SVGAGI (reference sequence). This CDR3 contains 16 residues. CDR3 region: CASSLRTGALMGEAFF. CDR3 DNA: TGTGCCAGCAGCCTAAGGACAGGTGCGTTGATGGGTGAAGCTTTCTTT.

This clonotype was recorded once. The junction does not match germline at one end; this may be a read error. The V and J genes are TRBV20-1 and TRBJ2-7; D gene ambiguous. This CDR3 has 11 residues. The germline V gene encodes CDR1 DFQATT and CDR2 SNEGSKA (reference sequence). This CDR3 reads CSARVGDAQHF. CDR3 in DNA: TGCAGTGCTAGAGTTGGGGATGCGCAACACTTC.

The rearrangement uses TRBV29-1 and TRBJ1-2; 7 bases align to TRBD1. V lost 5 bases and J lost 6; bases outside the gene matches: 3. Germline V gene data show CDR1 as SQVTM and CDR2 as ANQGSEA. This CDR3 is 11 amino acids long. Written as DNA, the CDR3 is TGCAGCGTTCCTACAGGGGATGGCTACACCTTC. Residues: CSVPTGDGYTF.

The CDR3 loop is CATSRDHSGRSYNEQFF. The CDR3, as DNA: TGTGCCACCAGCAGAGATCATAGCGGGAGGTCCTACAATGAGCAGTTCTTC. The rearrangement uses TRBV15 and TRBJ2-1; 10 bases line up with TRBD2. This CDR3 has 17 amino acids. Germline CDR1 LNHNV, CDR2 YYDKDF (reference sequence). Losses at the gene ends were 0 bases for V and 1 base for J; bases not matched to a gene: 3.

The chain joins TRBV7-9 to TRBJ1-2; perhaps TRBD1 as D (5 bases). Trimming pared 5 bases from V and 5 bases from J, leaving 12 bases between. The V gene's germline CDR1 is SEHNR and CDR2 FQNEAQ (reference sequence). The CDR3 length is 13 residues. CDR3 nucleotides: TGTGCCAGCAGCGGGGACGGATTGTATGGCTACACCTTC. As protein: CASSGDGLYGYTF.

This clonotype came up a few times. The chain recombines TRBV4-3 with TRBJ2-1; 9 positions agree with TRBD2. The CDR3 covers 16 residues. The V segment lost 3 bases and the J segment 9 bases; nucleotides outside the gene matches: 12. CDR1 is LGHNA, CDR2 YSLEER, per germline. In nucleotides, the CDR3 is TGCGCCAGCAGCCATCCCACCGGGCGGGAGGGTGGTGAGCAGTTCTTC. Amino acid sequence: CASSHPTGREGGEQFF.

This chain connects TRBV12-3 or TRBV12-4 to TRBJ1-2; 9 positions match TRBD1. The CDR3 loop spans 21 amino acids. Losses at the gene ends were 5 bases for V and 3 bases for J; bases not matched to a gene: 25. CDR3 sequence (DNA): TGTGCCAGCAGTCCCCCGTCTCCCCGGGACAGGGCTTTAGGTTTGGACTATGGCTACACCTTC. It translates to CASSPPSPRDRALGLDYGYTF.

The chain uses TRBV7-9 and TRBJ2-1; 7 nucleotides match TRBD1. This CDR3 is 14 amino acids long. The trim removed 6 bases at V and 9 bases at J, leaving 11 bases unmatched. Looked up from germline, CDR1 is SEHNR and CDR2 is FQNEAQ (reference sequence). The CDR3 bases are TGTGCCAGCAGGGGCGCAAGGGGGCGGAGTGAGCAGTTCTTC. It is translated as CASRGARGRSEQFF.

This clonotype was seen a few times. J is TRBJ2-7 and V is TRBV7-9; D is undetermined. CDR3 size: 14 residues. Trimming stripped 5 bases from V and 4 bases from J, with 15 bases between. Germline CDR1 and CDR2: SEHNR and FQNEAQ (reference sequence). In DNA, the CDR3 is TGTGCCAGCAGCCTAACGCTGGCTCCGTACGAGCAGTACTTC. Encoded protein: CASSLTLAPYEQYF.

The table lists this clonotype with a few counts. The chain couples TRBV7-8 to TRBJ2-5, with TRBD2 identical over 7 bases. CDR3 length: 15 amino acids. Looked up from germline, CDR1 is SGHVS and CDR2 is FQNEAQ. J was trimmed by 0 bases and V by 5 bases; bases with no gene match: 6. The CDR3 reads CASSLGGGYQETQYF. CDR3 in DNA: TGTGCCAGCAGCCTCGGCGGGGGATACCAAGAGACCCAGTACTTC.

This clonotype was seen a handful of times. This sequence joins TRBV7-8 and TRBJ2-5; D is unresolved. The CDR3 sequence is 13 residues long. CDR1 is SGHVS and CDR2 is FQNEAQ in the germline V gene. Trimming took 1 base from V and 5 from J, leaving 8 bases between them. The CDR3 is CASSLVAAETQYF. The DNA for the CDR3 is TGTGCCAGCAGCTTAGTGGCCGCGGAGACCCAGTACTTC.

The rearrangement links TRBV12-3 or TRBV12-4 to TRBJ2-5, with 8 bases fitting TRBD2. The CDR3 length is 14 residues. Germline trimming cut 7 bases from V and 5 bases from J; bases unmatched to any gene: 9. CDR3 protein: CASTRSRGGETQYF. The DNA of the CDR3 is TGTGCCAGCACCCGAAGCCGGGGGGGGGAGACCCAGTACTTC.

The V call is TRBV7-3, the J call TRBJ2-3, with 12 bases identical to TRBD2. This CDR3 is 16 amino acids long. The germline V gene encodes CDR1 SGHTA and CDR2 FQGTGA. With V trimmed by 5 bases and J by 4 bases, 7 bases remained unmatched. The CDR3 spells CASSPGLAGFADTQYF. CDR3 DNA: TGTGCCAGCAGCCCCGGACTAGCGGGGTTTGCAGATACGCAGTATTTT.

The chain recombines TRBV4-1 with TRBJ2-7; TRBD1 matches 10 bases. The junction had 3 bases not matched to a gene; V was cut back by 1 base and J by 0 bases. The CDR3 loop spans 16 amino acids. Germline loops: CDR1 MGHRA, CDR2 YSYEKL. In DNA form, the CDR3 reads TGCGCCAGCAGCCAAGCGGGGACAGGGGTCTCCTACGAGCAGTACTTC. It codes for CASSQAGTGVSYEQYF.

This sequence joins TRBV10-3 and TRBJ2-3; no reliable D call. V lost 7 bases to trimming and J lost 0 bases, with 11 bases between them. CDR1 ENHRY and CDR2 SYGVKD come from the germline V gene. This CDR3 has 14 amino acids. In nucleotides, the CDR3 is TGTGCCATCACCATGACAATTAGCACAGATACGCAGTATTTT. Translating it yields CAITMTISTDTQYF.

This clonotype was seen more than once but under ten times. The chain is built from TRBV24-1 and TRBJ2-6, with D unresolved. Germline CDR1 reads KGHDR; CDR2 reads SFDVKD. The V end lost 2 bases, the J end lost 4 bases, and 17 bases lay between the germline ends. This CDR3 region has 18 residues. DNA of the CDR3: TGTGCCACCAGTGATTCCGACCCAGGACCACCAGGGGCCAACGTCCTGACTTTC. The encoded protein is CATSDSDPGPPGANVLTF.

The chain carries TRBV15 and TRBJ1-6; 7 bases fit TRBD1. Trimming at V came to 0 bases and at J to 8 bases, leaving 16 bases not matched to a gene. The CDR3 has 19 amino acids. CDR1 is LNHNV, CDR2 YYDKDF, per germline (reference sequence). The CDR3 loop reads CATSRDPRTDRVRDSPLHF. CDR3 sequence (DNA): TGTGCCACCAGCAGAGATCCTCGAACTGACAGGGTTCGGGATTCACCCCTCCACTTT. The complete variable domain, with remaining parts taken from reference TRBV15 and TRBJ1-6, reads DAMVIQNPRYQVTQFGKPVTLSCSQTLNHNVMYWYQQKSSQAPKLLFHYYDKDFNNEADTPDNFQSRRPNTSFCFLDIRSPGLGDTAMYLCATSRDPRTDRVRDSPLHFGNGTRLTVT.

The chain employs TRBV2 and TRBJ2-2; either TRBD1 or TRBD2 may supply D (5 bases each). Germline CDR1 SNHLY, CDR2 FYNNEI. This CDR3 has 17 residues. Between the trimmed V and J ends, which lost 2 bases and 0 bases, there was a span of 13 bases. This CDR3 reads CASSELSRGSNTGELFF. CDR3 bases: TGTGCCAGCAGTGAACTTTCGAGGGGTTCGAACACCGGGGAGCTGTTTTTT.